Each of the 10 T cell receptor beta chains below was sequenced from the same sample in a study of blood T cell repertoires in COVID-19. The method was immunoSEQ multiplex PCR; TCRdb's version includes in-frame clones alone and lacks a portion of them. This table has around 250,000 clones, roughly four fifths appearing once. The sequencing input was peripheral blood. These receptors all stem from a man aged 30 to 39 who had recovered from COVID-19.

The chain combines TRBV5-5 with TRBJ2-1; D is uncertain. Germline CDR1 reads SGHKS; CDR2 reads YYEKEE (reference sequence). CDR3 length: 15 residues. The V end was cut by 1 base, the J end by 1 base, with 9 bases between. The CDR3 sequence is CASSLLVVSYNEQFF. The CDR3, as DNA: TGTGCCAGCAGCTTGTTGGTAGTTTCCTACAATGAGCAGTTCTTC.

The V gene is TRBV7-9, the J gene TRBJ1-1, with D maybe TRBD1 (5 bases). CDR3 length: 16 amino acids. V was trimmed by 0 bases and J by 5 bases, leaving 16 bases between them. Germline loops: CDR1 SEHNR, CDR2 FQNEAQ (reference sequence). The CDR3 bases are TGTGCCAGCAGCTTAGCGCTCGCAGGGTCAGGAACTGAAGCTTTCTTT. The encoded protein is CASSLALAGSGTEAFF.

The rearrangement joins TRBV6-5 to TRBJ2-1; D might be TRBD2 (7 bases). The CDR3 contains 13 residues. Germline-derived CDR1 and CDR2 are MNHEY and SVGAGI. With 8 bases removed from V and 6 bases from J, the gap between germline ends came to 14 bases. CDR3 amino acids: CASRGRGFNEQFF. CDR3 DNA: TGTGCCAGCCGGGGGCGGGGGTTCAATGAGCAGTTCTTC.

The V gene is TRBV7-8, the J gene TRBJ2-5; maybe TRBD2 (6 bases). This CDR3 spans 16 amino acids. V lost 5 bases to trimming and J lost 4 bases, with 20 bases between them. The germline V gene encodes CDR1 SGHVS and CDR2 FQNEAQ. DNA for the CDR3: TGTGCCAGCAGCCCCATGGCGGGGAAGAACTCAGAGACCCAGTACTTC. It translates to CASSPMAGKNSETQYF. The full variable domain, with the rest looked up from reference TRBV7-8 and TRBJ2-5, is GAGVSQSPRYKVAKRGQDVALRCDPISGHVSLFWYQQALGQGPEFLTYFQNEAQLDKSGLPSDRFFAERPEGSVSTLKIQRTQQEDSAVYLCASSPMAGKNSETQYFGPGTRLLVL.

The rearrangement uses TRBV2 and TRBJ2-7; a possible D gene is TRBD1 (6 bases). CDR1 and CDR2 from the germline V gene are SNHLY and FYNNEI. V was trimmed by 8 bases and J by 3 bases, leaving 14 bases between them. The CDR3 sequence is 13 residues long. CDR3: CASRDTHLYEQYF. CDR3 nucleotides: TGTGCCAGCCGGGACACACATCTCTACGAGCAGTACTTC.

The chain joins TRBV18 to TRBJ1-1, with D perhaps TRBD1 (6 bases). The V and J ends lost 3 bases and 4 bases respectively, with 18 bases between them. There are 16 residues in the CDR3. Germline V gene lookup returns CDR1 KGHSH and CDR2 LQKENI. CDR3 sequence reads: CASSPVRGAGSTEAFF. In DNA, the CDR3 is TGTGCCAGCTCACCTGTCCGGGGGGCTGGCAGCACTGAAGCTTTCTTT.

The chain is built from TRBV6-6 and TRBJ2-1; 8 bases line up with TRBD1. The CDR3 is 15 amino acids. The V and J ends lost 7 bases and 5 bases, in that order; junction bases with no gene match: 10. Germline V gene sequence: CDR1 MNHNY, CDR2 SVGAGI (reference sequence). The CDR3 protein is CASTVPGQVNNEQFF. The CDR3, as DNA: TGTGCCAGCACTGTCCCGGGACAGGTGAACAATGAGCAGTTCTTC.

The V gene is TRBV2, the J gene TRBJ1-1; 9 bases align to TRBD1. J was trimmed by 0 bases and V by 5 bases; bases with no gene match: 10. Germline CDR1 is SNHLY and CDR2 is FYNNEI. CDR3 size: 17 residues. Written as DNA, the CDR3 is TGTGCCAGCAGTTTATTATTAGGACAGGGGATGAACACTGAAGCTTTCTTT. This sequence encodes CASSLLLGQGMNTEAFF.

This clone was counted a single time. This chain links TRBV6-5 with TRBJ2-7; 10 bases agree with TRBD2. CDR3 size: 14 residues. CDR1 and CDR2 (germline): MNHEY, SVGAGI. Trimming cost V 8 bases and J 3 bases; bases outside gene matches: 7. This chain's CDR3 is CASGRGLANYEQYF. As DNA, the CDR3 is TGTGCCAGCGGGCGGGGACTAGCGAACTACGAGCAGTACTTC.

V gene TRBV7-9 combines with J gene TRBJ2-7; TRBD2 aligns across 8 bases. Germline CDR1 is SEHNR and CDR2 is FQNEAQ (reference sequence). With V trimmed by 5 bases and J by 3 bases, 3 bases remained unmatched. The CDR3 loop spans 13 amino acids. The CDR3 sequence is CASSLRGGYEQYF. DNA of the CDR3: TGTGCCAGCAGCCTTCGGGGGGGCTACGAGCAGTACTTC.